This TCR beta chain appears in the sequencing data of a study of PD-1 blockade in classical Hodgkin lymphoma. Sequenced by immunoSEQ multiplex PCR; TCRdb stores in-frame clones only, minus some. Here the sample spans under 80,000 clones, 71% being singletons. All the patients suffered relapse after autologous stem cell transplantation, and brentuximab vedotin exposure differed. The sample in question was peripheral blood mononuclear cells (PBMCs), obtained before the second cycle of nivolumab. This clonotype was obtained from a human donor with classical Hodgkin lymphoma.

The CDR3 region is CASSMAGGHSYEQYF. In DNA form, the CDR3 reads TGTGCCAGTAGTATGGCAGGGGGCCACTCCTACGAGCAGTACTTC. J is TRBJ2-7 and V is TRBV19; 8 bases fit TRBD1. This CDR3 has 15 amino acids. The germline CDR1 and CDR2 sequences are LNHDA and SQIVND (reference sequence). The junction had 4 bases not matched to a gene; V was cut back by 3 bases and J by 0 bases. Drawing the rest from reference TRBV19 and TRBJ2-7, the complete variable domain is DGGITQSPKYLFRKEGQNVTLSCEQNLNHDAMYWYRQDPGQGLRLIYYSQIVNDFQKGDIAEGYSVSREKKESFPLTVTSAQKNPTAFYLCASSMAGGHSYEQYFGPGTRLTVT.